This T cell receptor beta chain was retrieved from a study of Ad26.COV2.S vaccination and SARS-CoV-2 variants. Background on the study: The authors gave Ad26.COV2.S intramuscularly, either once or twice 56 days apart.

Clones were read by immunoSEQ multiplex PCR, and TCRdb kept only the in-frame ones, dropping some. The sample records about 350,000 clones, less than 90% being singletons. Trimming cost V 4 bases and J 2 bases, with 20 bases left between them. The V gene's germline CDR1 is MGHRA and CDR2 YSYEKL. This CDR3 is 17 amino acids long. Treatment noted: about 20 received Ad26.COV2.S at low or high dose, single or two shots; 5 received placebo; per-sample allocation not given. Samples came from day 63 after the first vaccine or placebo injection. As to this clone: Its target is unknown.

General study results and limits: Researchers reported similar non-spike TCR breadth in vaccine and placebo recipients.

The V call is TRBV4-1, the J call TRBJ1-2, with D possibly TRBD1 on 5 matching bases. The sample consisted of peripheral blood, taken in a trial of Ad26.COV2.S vaccine versus placebo. This clonotype originated in a person aged 18-65 years who received the Ad26.COV2.S COVID-19 vaccine or a placebo. CDR3 DNA sequence: TGCGCCAGCAGCCCGCAGGCGGTGGGGCGCGGGAACTATGGCTACACCTTC. Its translation: CASSPQAVGRGNYGYTF.